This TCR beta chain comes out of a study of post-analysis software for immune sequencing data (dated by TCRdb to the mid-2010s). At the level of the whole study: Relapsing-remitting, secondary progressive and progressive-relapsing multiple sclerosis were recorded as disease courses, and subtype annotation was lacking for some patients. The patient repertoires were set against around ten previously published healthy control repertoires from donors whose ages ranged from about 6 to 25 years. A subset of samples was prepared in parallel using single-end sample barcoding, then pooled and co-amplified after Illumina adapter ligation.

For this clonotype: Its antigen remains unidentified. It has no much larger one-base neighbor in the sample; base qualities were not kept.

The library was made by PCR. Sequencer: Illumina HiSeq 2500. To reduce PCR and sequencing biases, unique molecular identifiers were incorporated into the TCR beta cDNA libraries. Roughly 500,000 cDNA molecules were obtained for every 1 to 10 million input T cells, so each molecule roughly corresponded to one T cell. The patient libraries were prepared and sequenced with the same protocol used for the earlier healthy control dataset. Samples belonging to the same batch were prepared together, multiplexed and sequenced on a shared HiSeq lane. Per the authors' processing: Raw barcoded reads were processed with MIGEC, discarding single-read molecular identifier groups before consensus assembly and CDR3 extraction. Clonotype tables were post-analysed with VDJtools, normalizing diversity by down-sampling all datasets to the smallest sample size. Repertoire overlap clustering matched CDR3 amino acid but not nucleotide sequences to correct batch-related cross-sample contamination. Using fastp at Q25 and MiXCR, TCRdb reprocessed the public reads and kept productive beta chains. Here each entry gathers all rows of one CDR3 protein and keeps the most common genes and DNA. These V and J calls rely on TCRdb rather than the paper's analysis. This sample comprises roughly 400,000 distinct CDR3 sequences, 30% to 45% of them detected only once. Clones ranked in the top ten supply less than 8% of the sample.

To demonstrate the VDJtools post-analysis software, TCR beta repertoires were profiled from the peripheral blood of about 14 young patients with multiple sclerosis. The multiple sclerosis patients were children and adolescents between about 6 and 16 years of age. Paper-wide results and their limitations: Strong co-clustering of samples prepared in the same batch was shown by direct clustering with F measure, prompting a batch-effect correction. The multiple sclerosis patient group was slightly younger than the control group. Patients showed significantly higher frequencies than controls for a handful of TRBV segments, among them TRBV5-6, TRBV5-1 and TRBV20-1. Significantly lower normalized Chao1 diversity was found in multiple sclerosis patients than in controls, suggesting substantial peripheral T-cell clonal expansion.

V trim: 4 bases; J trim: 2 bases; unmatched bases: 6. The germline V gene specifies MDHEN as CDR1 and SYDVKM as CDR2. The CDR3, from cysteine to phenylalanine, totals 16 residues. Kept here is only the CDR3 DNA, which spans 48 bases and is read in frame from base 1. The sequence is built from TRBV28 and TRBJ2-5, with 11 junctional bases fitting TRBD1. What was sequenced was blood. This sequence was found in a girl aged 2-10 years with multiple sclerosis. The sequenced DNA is TGTGCCAGCAGTTCGGGGACAGGGGGGGGTCAAGAGACCCAGTACTTC. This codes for CASSSGTGGGQETQYF.